This T cell receptor beta chain was documented in a study of T cell changes during pregnancy in multiple sclerosis. The data were produced by immunoSEQ multiplex PCR, yet TCRdb's version contains in-frame clones alone and is incomplete. The table lists around 75,000 clones, around 89% of them singletons, with over 0.8% in the top ten. CDR1 KGHSH and CDR2 LQKENI come from the germline V gene. V shed 1 base and J shed 3 bases, with 7 bases lying between them. The CDR3 contains 14 residues. The sequence was collected from a female donor in good health, enrolled as a control in a pregnancy study. V usage is TRBV18 and J usage is TRBJ2-1; D unclear. Specimen: peripheral blood, collected in the first trimester of pregnancy. DNA of the CDR3: TGTGCCAGCTCACCACGTAGAGACTACAATGAGCAGTTCTTC. The encoded protein is CASSPRRDYNEQFF.